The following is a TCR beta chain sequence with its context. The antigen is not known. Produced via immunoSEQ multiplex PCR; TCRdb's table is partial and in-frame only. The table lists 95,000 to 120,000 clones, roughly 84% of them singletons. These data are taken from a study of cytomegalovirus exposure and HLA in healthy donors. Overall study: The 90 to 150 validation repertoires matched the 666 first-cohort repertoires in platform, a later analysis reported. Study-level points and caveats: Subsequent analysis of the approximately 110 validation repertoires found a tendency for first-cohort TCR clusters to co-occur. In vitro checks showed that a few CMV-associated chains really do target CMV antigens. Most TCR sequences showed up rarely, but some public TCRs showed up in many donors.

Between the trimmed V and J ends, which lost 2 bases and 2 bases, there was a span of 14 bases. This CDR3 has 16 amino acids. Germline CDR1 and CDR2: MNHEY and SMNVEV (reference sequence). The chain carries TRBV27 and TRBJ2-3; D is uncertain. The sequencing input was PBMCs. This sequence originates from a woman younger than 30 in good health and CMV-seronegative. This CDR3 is CASSLKSVTYTDTQYF. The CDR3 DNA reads TGTGCCAGCAGTTTAAAATCCGTGACATACACAGATACGCAGTATTTT.